Listed below are T cell receptor beta chains from one sample, sequenced in a study of blood T cell repertoires in COVID-19. TCRdb's table, derived via immunoSEQ multiplex PCR, lists solely in-frame clones and lacks some. The data hold about 89,000 clones, with about 77% observed a single time. Specimen: peripheral blood. The receptor set was obtained from a man between 65 and 85 years old with COVID-19, enrolled during active disease. Both conserved end residues are trimmed from each CDR3. D genes are given only for firm matches. Clone size, where shown, is once, few, many, or a class for clones that have expanded.

V gene | clone size | D gene | CDR3 protein
TRBV4-2 | . | . | ASSQDQDSLNEKLF
TRBV27 | . | . | ASSAGGETQY
TRBV5-8 | few | TRBD1 | ASSSRTGDPQY
TRBV6-6 | . | . | ASSATQGSYEQY
TRBV6-5 | . | TRBD2 | ASRTYRLAGGEQY
TRBV5-6 | many | TRBD1 | ASSFGTGGVGELF
TRBV12-2 | few | . | ASRLEPGQTYYEQY
TRBV6-5 | . | . | ASSYSDTGYGYT
TRBV27 | . | . | ASKTQGYYGYT
TRBV6-5 | once | . | ASSYRQASNQPQH
TRBV6-5 | . | . | ASRLALGGELF
TRBV27 | . | . | ASRRIATNEKLF
TRBV4-3 | few | . | ASPPPATLRSSYEQY
TRBV9 | . | TRBD1 | ASSVAGGPNQPQH
TRBV2 | . | . | ASSGLGAPRYGYT
TRBV19 | . | . | ATRIGVQPQH
TRBV10-3 | . | TRBD2 | AISEKASGNTDTQY
TRBV19 | . | . | ASRLTGRYLGEQY
TRBV5-6 | . | TRBD1 | ASSPGGAKVYEQY
TRBV19 | . | . | ASSMPGTSNTEAF
TRBV6-5 | . | . | ASSYSAGTYNEQF
TRBV9 | . | . | ASSVDGEGNSPLH
TRBV28 | . | . | ASRGLAENTEAF
TRBV18 | . | TRBD2 | ASSVWTSGSVNTGELF
TRBV11-2 | . | TRBD1 | ASSAGTGGIAF
TRBV6-5 | . | TRBD2 | ASSTTSGDRETQY
TRBV7-3 | . | TRBD2 | ASSRGTSGGAGDTQY
TRBV3-1/TRBV3-2 | . | TRBD1 | ASSLPGQGDNEQF
TRBV19 | . | . | ASSPGGKGQHQPQH
TRBV10-3 | . | . | AISPGQNEKLF
TRBV19 | . | TRBD1 | ASSPGTGIRYEQY
TRBV18 | . | . | ASSRSPSANEAF
TRBV10-3 | . | . | AISVEGPTDTQY
TRBV6-2/TRBV6-3 | . | . | ASSLNSPGSGEQF
TRBV12-3/TRBV12-4 | once | TRBD1 | ASRSTGLGEQY
TRBV7-9 | few | . | ASSLEGWETGLHTEAF
TRBV19 | few | TRBD1 | ASSRRQGDSGNTIY
TRBV5-1 | . | . | ASRQFNYGYT
TRBV29-1 | few | TRBD2 | SVPKGGDQETQY
TRBV4-3 | . | TRBD1 | ASSQTTGIWADTQY
TRBV15 | . | TRBD1 | ATSNSYMTGGYEQY